The present entry profiles one T cell receptor (beta chain) with its context. Its antigen is unidentified. V gave up 6 bases and J gave up 3 bases; unmatched junction bases: 6. CDR1 and CDR2 from the germline V gene are MDHEN and SYDVKM. CDR3 size: 14 residues. This record belongs to a study of beta chain features in type 1 diabetes. Study-wide points: cDNA-based reads could over-represent cells with high TCR expression. TCRB rearrangement may or may not be influenced by HLA type; here this remained unresolved.

Isolated RNA was reverse transcribed in full, so expressed TCRB transcripts were sequenced. Profiled with immunoSEQ multiplex PCR; TCRdb holds only in-frame clones, not every one. This repertoire shows about 260,000 clones, roughly two thirds found once; its top ten account for 0.053%. The rearrangement joins TRBV28 to TRBJ2-5; 8 bases align to TRBD1. The TCR was taken from a young man in good health. The sequenced sample was naive CD4+ T cells from blood. The CDR3 spells CASRDRGPKETQYF. The CDR3 bases are TGTGCCAGCAGAGACAGGGGACCTAAAGAGACCCAGTACTTC. Together with reference TRBV28 and TRBJ2-5, the CDR3 gives the full variable domain: DVKVTQSSRYLVKRTGEKVFLECVQDMDHENMFWYRQDPGLGLRLIYFSYDVKMKEKGDIPEGYSVSREKKERFSLILESASTNQTSMYLCASRDRGPKETQYFGPGTRLLVL.